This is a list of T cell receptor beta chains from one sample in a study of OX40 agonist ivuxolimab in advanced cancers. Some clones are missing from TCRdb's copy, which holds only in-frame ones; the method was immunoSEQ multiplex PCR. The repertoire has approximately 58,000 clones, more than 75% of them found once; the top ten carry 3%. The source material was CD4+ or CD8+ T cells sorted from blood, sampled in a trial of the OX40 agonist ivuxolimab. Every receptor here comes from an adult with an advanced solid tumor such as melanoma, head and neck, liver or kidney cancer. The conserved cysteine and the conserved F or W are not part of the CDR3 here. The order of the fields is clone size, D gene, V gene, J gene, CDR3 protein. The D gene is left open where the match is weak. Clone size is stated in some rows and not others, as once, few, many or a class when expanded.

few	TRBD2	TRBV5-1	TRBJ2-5	ASSGASGSGETQY
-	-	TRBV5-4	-	ASTRGDGTYEQY
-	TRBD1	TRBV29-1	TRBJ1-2	SVQPDRGGYT
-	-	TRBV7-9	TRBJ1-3	ASSLGRTANSGNTIY
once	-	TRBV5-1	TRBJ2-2	ASSLSYGAGELF
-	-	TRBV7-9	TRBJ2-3	ASNSLRETTDTQY
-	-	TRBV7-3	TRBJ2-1	ASSASGSAEQF
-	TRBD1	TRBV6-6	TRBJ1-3	ASNRPDRVGGNTIY
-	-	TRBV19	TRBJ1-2	ASSIGVGSGYT
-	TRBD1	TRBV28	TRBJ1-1	ASSSDRGVLSEAF
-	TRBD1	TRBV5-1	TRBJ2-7	ASRDRTTPGQY
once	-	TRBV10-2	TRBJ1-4	ASRDYEKLF
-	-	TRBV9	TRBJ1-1	ASSYRVQGGEAF
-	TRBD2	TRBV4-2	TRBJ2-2	ASSQNLAGAITGELF
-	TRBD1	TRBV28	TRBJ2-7	ASGVWDRVYEQY
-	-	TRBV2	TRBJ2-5	ATKWERKETQY
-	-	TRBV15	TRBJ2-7	ATSRAPKTGLFLHEQY
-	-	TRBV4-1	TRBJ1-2	ASSLGGGYT
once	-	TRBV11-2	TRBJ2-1	ASSYTGLPGDEQF
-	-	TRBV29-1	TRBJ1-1	SVDRGNTEAF
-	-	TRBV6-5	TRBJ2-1	ASSRGRSYNEQF